These 17 T cell receptor beta chains originate from one sample sequenced in a study of metastatic and nonmetastatic thyroid tumors. TCRdb re-analyzed the PCR reads using MiXCR. The top ten clones hold roughly a quarter of a sample with approximately 15,000 clones, 3.5% to 4.5% of them seen once. Among the patients, none had received any treatment before thyroid surgery. Sequenced material: tumor tissue. The receptors here all came from a female donor with papillary thyroid cancer or a benign thyroid nodule (not recorded which). Some clones in this sample may be carry-over from other donors' samples.

The rearrangement links TRBV6-1 to TRBJ1-4; D gene unclear. Deletions cut 2 bases from V and 0 bases from J, with 16 bases between. Germline V lookup: CDR1 MNHNS, CDR2 SASEGT. This CDR3 contains 18 residues. The CDR3 protein is CASSERRWESATNEKLFF. Written as DNA, the CDR3 is TGTGCCAGCAGTGAACGGAGGTGGGAGAGCGCAACTAATGAAAAACTGTTTTTT.

The chain joins TRBV30 to TRBJ1-1; 9 bases are shared with TRBD1. V shed 5 bases, J shed 7 bases, and the junction held 11 bases outside the gene matches. Per the germline V gene, CDR1 is GTSNPN and CDR2 is SVGIG (reference sequence). This CDR3 spans 14 amino acids. The CDR3 nucleotides read TGTGCCTGGGAGCTACAGGGGGCATTTAGTGAAGCTTTCTTT. Translation: CAWELQGAFSEAFF. Full variable domain (outside the CDR3, taken from reference TRBV30 and TRBJ1-1): SQTIHQWPATLVQPVGSPLSLECTVEGTSNPNLYWYRQAAGRGLQLLFYSVGIGQISSEVPQNLSASRPQDRQFILSSKKLLLSDSGFYLCAWELQGAFSEAFFGQGTRLTVV.

This clone was seen more than once but under ten times. The rearrangement uses TRBV19 and TRBJ2-1, with D unclear. This CDR3 comprises 13 residues. Germline CDR1 and CDR2: LNHDA and SQIVND (reference sequence). V was trimmed by 4 bases and J by 5 bases, leaving 9 bases between them. Here the CDR3 reads CASSTWHHNEQFF. The CDR3 DNA follows: TGTGCCAGTAGTACATGGCACCACAATGAGCAGTTCTTC.

This clone was observed at least ten times. The chain has TRBV28 and TRBJ2-2; D unresolved. V lost 5 bases and J lost 4, with 17 bases in between. The germline gives CDR1 MDHEN, CDR2 SYDVKM. The CDR3 loop spans 16 amino acids. The CDR3 reads CASSPRTSRFTGELFF. The CDR3 DNA is TGTGCCAGCAGTCCCAGGACGTCTCGATTCACCGGGGAGCTGTTTTTT. The entire variable domain, with the rest obtained from reference TRBV28 and TRBJ2-2, is as follows: DVKVTQSSRYLVKRTGEKVFLECVQDMDHENMFWYRQDPGLGLRLIYFSYDVKMKEKGDIPEGYSVSREKKERFSLILESASTNQTSMYLCASSPRTSRFTGELFFGEGSRLTVL.

In its sample, this clone was seen a few times. The genes are TRBV6-1 and TRBJ2-7; 9 bases line up with TRBD1. Germline V gives CDR1 MNHNS, CDR2 SASEGT. CDR3 length: 15 amino acids. The trim removed 0 bases at V and 3 bases at J, leaving 3 bases unmatched. CDR3 nucleotides: TGTGCCAGCAGTGAAGCCGTGACAGGGGGCTACGAGCAGTACTTC. Translation gives CASSEAVTGGYEQYF.

The V gene is TRBV30, the J gene TRBJ1-1, with no clear D. The germline V gene encodes CDR1 GTSNPN and CDR2 SVGIG (reference sequence). This CDR3 has 15 residues. V lost 7 bases and J 4 bases, leaving 22 bases between the germline ends. CDR3 loop: CALPSVGDRGTEAFF. The CDR3 bases are TGTGCCTTGCCATCGGTCGGGGATCGAGGCACTGAAGCTTTCTTT.

This clone came up a few times. V gene TRBV7-9 combines with J gene TRBJ2-2; D may be TRBD2 (6 bases). This CDR3 comprises 18 residues. The germline V gene encodes CDR1 SEHNR and CDR2 FQNEAQ (reference sequence). With 2 bases removed from V and 7 bases from J, the gap between germline ends came to 23 bases. The CDR3 nucleotides are TGTGCCAGCAGCTTATACGGGGGTGCAGGGTGCGCGGACGGGGAGCTGTTTTTT. Protein product: CASSLYGGAGCADGELFF.

In this sample, this clone turned up a few times. A read error may produce the germline difference seen at one junction end. V usage is TRBV20-1 and J usage is TRBJ1-2, with D perhaps TRBD1 (5 bases). CDR3 length: 14 amino acids. Germline V CDR1 and CDR2: DFQATT, SNEGSKA (reference sequence). CDR3 nucleotide sequence: TGCAGTGCTGAAAGACCGGTTGAGGGGTATGACTACACCTTC. It specifies CSAERPVEGYDYTF.

The chain uses TRBV27 and TRBJ2-7; TRBD1 matches 9 bases. CDR1 and CDR2 (germline): MNHEY, SMNVEV (reference sequence). The CDR3 covers 13 residues. V gave up 9 bases and J gave up 9 bases; unmatched junction bases: 12. The CDR3 DNA follows: TGTGCCAGTAGGACAGGGGCGGTTGGTGCGCAGTACTTC. Protein product: CASRTGAVGAQYF.

The chain joins TRBV28 to TRBJ2-1, with 10 bases aligning to TRBD2. V shed 7 bases, J shed 4 bases, and the junction held 7 bases outside the gene matches. Germline lookup yields CDR1 MDHEN and CDR2 SYDVKM. The CDR3 length is 15 residues. CDR3 coding DNA: TGTGCCAGCACCACCGGACTAGCGGAGTACAATGAGCAGTTCTTC. Amino acid sequence: CASTTGLAEYNEQFF. Based on the CDR3 plus reference TRBV28 and TRBJ2-1, the full variable domain is DVKVTQSSRYLVKRTGEKVFLECVQDMDHENMFWYRQDPGLGLRLIYFSYDVKMKEKGDIPEGYSVSREKKERFSLILESASTNQTSMYLCASTTGLAEYNEQFFGPGTRLTVL.

Only a few counts were recorded for this clone. The CDR3 here is CASSFVGGLEVDTEAFF. In DNA form, the CDR3 reads TGTGCCAGCAGCTTCGTAGGTGGGCTCGAGGTCGACACTGAAGCTTTCTTT. V and J are TRBV11-2 and TRBJ1-1; D is ambiguous. The CDR3 is made up of 17 amino acids. The germline gives CDR1 SGHAT, CDR2 FQNNGV. Trimming pared 3 bases from V and 3 bases from J, leaving 20 bases between. Full variable domain (missing parts from reference TRBV11-2 and TRBJ1-1): EAGVAQSPRYKIIEKRQSVAFWCNPISGHATLYWYQQILGQGPKLLIQFQNNGVVDDSQLPKDRFSAERLKGVDSTLKIQPAKLEDSAVYLCASSFVGGLEVDTEAFFGQGTRLTVV.

The CDR3 sequence: CSARGRTGTTEAFF. CDR3 DNA sequence: TGCAGTGCTAGAGGCCGGACAGGGACCACTGAAGCTTTCTTT. This chain connects TRBV20-1 to TRBJ1-1; the match to TRBD1 covers 8 bases. CDR3 length: 14 amino acids. Germline trimming cut 1 base from V and 4 bases from J; bases unmatched to any gene: 5. The germline gives CDR1 DFQATT, CDR2 SNEGSKA (reference sequence).

This clone appeared a few times. This chain connects TRBV4-1 to TRBJ1-2; D is perhaps TRBD1 (5 bases). CDR3 size: 13 residues. Looked up from germline, CDR1 is MGHRA and CDR2 is YSYEKL. Between the trimmed V and J ends, which lost 4 bases and 3 bases, there was a span of 9 bases. CDR3 loop: CASSPGTYYGYTF. The CDR3 bases are TGCGCCAGCAGCCCCGGGACTTACTATGGCTACACCTTC.

The rearrangement joins TRBV30 to TRBJ1-1, with D possibly being TRBD1 (5 bases). CDR1 GTSNPN and CDR2 SVGIG come from the germline V gene (reference sequence). The CDR3 loop spans 16 amino acids. V was trimmed by 4 bases and J by 4 bases, leaving 22 bases between them. This CDR3 is CAWTQQETIILTEAFF. The DNA of the CDR3 is TGTGCCTGGACGCAACAGGAAACTATTATCCTCACTGAAGCTTTCTTT.

This clone rates as medium-sized. The chain carries TRBV9 and TRBJ2-7, with D perhaps matching TRBD2 (5 bases). This CDR3 spans 14 amino acids. CDR1 and CDR2 (germline): SGDLS, YYNGEE. V was cut by 0 bases and J by 6 bases, with 13 bases left in between. In DNA form, the CDR3 reads TGTGCCAGCAGCGTAGATCCGGGGATGGGCGAGCAGTACTTC. Protein product: CASSVDPGMGEQYF.

The chain couples TRBV5-1 to TRBJ1-4; D gene unclear. The ends were cut back, 1 base at V and 3 bases at J, with 10 bases in the middle. The CDR3 has 15 residues. The V gene's germline CDR1 is SGHRS and CDR2 YFSETQ. CDR3 loop: CASSLTQNANEKLFF. CDR3 sequence (DNA): TGCGCCAGCAGCTTGACGCAGAACGCTAATGAAAAACTGTTTTTT.

The V and J genes are TRBV7-2 and TRBJ1-3; 8 nucleotides agree with TRBD1. Germline lookup yields CDR1 SGHTA and CDR2 FQGNSA. This CDR3 has 13 residues. V lost 6 bases, J lost 6 bases, and 4 bases stayed unmatched. For the CDR3, the DNA is TGTGCCAGCAGTCCGACAGGGGAAAACACCATATATTTT. Translated: CASSPTGENTIYF.